This TCR beta chain comes out of a study of human thymus T cells. The data were produced by immunoSEQ multiplex PCR, yet TCRdb's version contains in-frame clones alone and is incomplete. The sample includes some 50,000 clones, approximately 95% of them seen just once. The CDR3 covers 14 residues. The V gene's germline CDR1 is MNHEY and CDR2 SMNVEV (reference sequence). V shed 0 bases and J shed 2 bases, with 6 bases lying between them. This chain joins TRBV27 and TRBJ2-3; the D is unclear. The sample comprised blood. This receptor was taken from a girl less than two years old with a congenital heart defect but otherwise immunologically healthy. The CDR3: CASSLSPVTDTQYF. CDR3 bases: TGTGCCAGCAGTTTATCTCCAGTCACAGATACGCAGTATTTT.